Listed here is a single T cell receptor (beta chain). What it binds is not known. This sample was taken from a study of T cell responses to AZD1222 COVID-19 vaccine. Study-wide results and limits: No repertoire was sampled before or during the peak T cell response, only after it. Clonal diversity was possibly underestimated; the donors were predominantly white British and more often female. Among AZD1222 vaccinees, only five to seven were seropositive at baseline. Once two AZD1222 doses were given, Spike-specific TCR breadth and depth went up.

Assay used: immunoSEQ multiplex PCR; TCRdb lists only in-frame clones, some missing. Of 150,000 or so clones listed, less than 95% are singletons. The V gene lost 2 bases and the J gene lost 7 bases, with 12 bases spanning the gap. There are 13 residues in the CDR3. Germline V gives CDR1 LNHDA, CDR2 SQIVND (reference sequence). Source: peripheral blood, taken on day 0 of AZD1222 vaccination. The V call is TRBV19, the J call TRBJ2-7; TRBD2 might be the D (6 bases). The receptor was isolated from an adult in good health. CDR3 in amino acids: CASSIWAREEQYF. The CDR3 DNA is TGTGCCAGTAGTATATGGGCGCGGGAAGAGCAGTACTTC.